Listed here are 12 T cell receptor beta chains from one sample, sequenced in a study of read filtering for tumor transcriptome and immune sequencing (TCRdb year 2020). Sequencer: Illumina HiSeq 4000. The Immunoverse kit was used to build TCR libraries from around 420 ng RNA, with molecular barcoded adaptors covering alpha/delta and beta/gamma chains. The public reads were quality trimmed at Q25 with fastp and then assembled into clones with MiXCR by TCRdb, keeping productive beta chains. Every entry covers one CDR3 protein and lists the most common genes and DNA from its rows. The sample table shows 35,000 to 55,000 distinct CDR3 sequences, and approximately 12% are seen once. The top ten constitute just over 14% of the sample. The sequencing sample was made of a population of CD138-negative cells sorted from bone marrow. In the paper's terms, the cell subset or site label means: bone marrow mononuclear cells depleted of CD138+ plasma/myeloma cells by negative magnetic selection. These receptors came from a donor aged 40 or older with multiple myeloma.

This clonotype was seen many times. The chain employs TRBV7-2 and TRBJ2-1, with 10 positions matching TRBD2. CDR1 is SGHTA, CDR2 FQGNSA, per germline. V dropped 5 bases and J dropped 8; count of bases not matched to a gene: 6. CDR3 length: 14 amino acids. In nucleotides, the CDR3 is TGTGCCAGCAGCACCCTAGCGGGGGTCTATGAGCAGTTCTTC. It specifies CASSTLAGVYEQFF. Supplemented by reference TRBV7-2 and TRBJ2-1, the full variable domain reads GAGVSQSPSNKVTEKGKDVELRCDPISGHTALYWYRQSLGQGLEFLIYFQGNSAPDKSGLPSDRFSAERTGGSVSTLTIQRTQQEDSAVYLCASSTLAGVYEQFFGPGTRLTVL.

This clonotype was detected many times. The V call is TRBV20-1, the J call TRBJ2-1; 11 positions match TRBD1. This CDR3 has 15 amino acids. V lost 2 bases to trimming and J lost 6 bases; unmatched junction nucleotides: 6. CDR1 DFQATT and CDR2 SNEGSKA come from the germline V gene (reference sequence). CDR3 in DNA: TGCAGTGCTAGAAGCTGGACAGGGGGCCTCAATGAGCAGTTCTTC. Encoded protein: CSARSWTGGLNEQFF.

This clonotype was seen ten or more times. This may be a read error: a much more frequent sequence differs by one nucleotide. CDR3 sequence (DNA): TGCAGCGTTGAGTCTAGCCAGAGCTCCTACAATGGGCAGTTCTTC. Translated, it gives CSVESSQSSYNGQFF. J is TRBJ2-1 and V is TRBV29-1; D perhaps matches TRBD2 (5 bases). The CDR3 is made up of 15 amino acids. CDR1 and CDR2 (germline): SQVTM, ANQGSEA.

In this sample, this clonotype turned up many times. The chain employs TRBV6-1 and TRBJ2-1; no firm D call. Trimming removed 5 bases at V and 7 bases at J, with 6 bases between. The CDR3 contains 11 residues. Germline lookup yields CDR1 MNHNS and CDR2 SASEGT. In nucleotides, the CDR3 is TGTGCCAGCAGTAACATGAATGAGCAGTTCTTC. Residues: CASSNMNEQFF.

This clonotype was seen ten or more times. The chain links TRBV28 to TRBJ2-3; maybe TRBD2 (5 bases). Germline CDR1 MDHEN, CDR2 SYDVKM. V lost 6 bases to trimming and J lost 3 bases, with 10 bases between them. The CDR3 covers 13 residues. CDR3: CASRTRRTDTQYF. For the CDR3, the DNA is TGTGCCAGCAGGACAAGGAGGACAGATACGCAGTATTTT.

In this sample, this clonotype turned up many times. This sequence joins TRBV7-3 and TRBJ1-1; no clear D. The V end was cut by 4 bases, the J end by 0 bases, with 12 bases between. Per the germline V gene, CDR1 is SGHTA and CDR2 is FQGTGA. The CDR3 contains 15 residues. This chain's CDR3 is CASSSDGRMNTEAFF. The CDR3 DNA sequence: TGTGCCAGCAGCTCGGACGGCCGAATGAACACTGAAGCTTTCTTT.

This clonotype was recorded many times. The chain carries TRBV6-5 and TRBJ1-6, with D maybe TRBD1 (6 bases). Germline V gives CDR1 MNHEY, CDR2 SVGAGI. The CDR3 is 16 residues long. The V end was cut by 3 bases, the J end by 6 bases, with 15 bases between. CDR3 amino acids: CASSYQTAGVNSPLHF. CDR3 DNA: TGTGCCAGCAGTTATCAAACGGCAGGGGTTAATTCACCCCTCCACTTT.

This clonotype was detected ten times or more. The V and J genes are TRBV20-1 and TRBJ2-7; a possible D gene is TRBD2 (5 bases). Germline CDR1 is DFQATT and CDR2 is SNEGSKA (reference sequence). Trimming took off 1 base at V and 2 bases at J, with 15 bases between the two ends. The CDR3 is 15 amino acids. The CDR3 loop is CSARAGAAFPYEQYF. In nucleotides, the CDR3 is TGCAGTGCTAGAGCCGGAGCGGCCTTTCCCTACGAGCAGTACTTC.

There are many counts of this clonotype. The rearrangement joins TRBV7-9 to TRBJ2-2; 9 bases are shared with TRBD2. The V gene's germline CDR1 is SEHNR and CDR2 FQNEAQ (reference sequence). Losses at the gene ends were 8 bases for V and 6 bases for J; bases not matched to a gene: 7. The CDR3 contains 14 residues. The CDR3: CASALAGFPGELFF. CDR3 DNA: TGTGCCAGCGCGCTAGCGGGATTTCCCGGGGAGCTGTTTTTT.

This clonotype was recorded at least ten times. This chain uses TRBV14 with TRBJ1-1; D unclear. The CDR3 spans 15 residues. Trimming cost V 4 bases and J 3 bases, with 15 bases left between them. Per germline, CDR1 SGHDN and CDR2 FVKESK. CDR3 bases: TGTGCCAGCAGCCCCGAGTGGGGATTGGACACTGAAGCTTTCTTT. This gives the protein CASSPEWGLDTEAFF.

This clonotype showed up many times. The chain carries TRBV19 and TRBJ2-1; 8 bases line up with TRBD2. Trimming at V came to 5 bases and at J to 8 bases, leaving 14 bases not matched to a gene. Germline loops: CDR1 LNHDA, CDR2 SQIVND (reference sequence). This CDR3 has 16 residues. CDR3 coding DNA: TGTGCCAGTAGTGGTCGACGGCTAGCGGGTTTATATGAGCAGTTCTTC. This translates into CASSGRRLAGLYEQFF.

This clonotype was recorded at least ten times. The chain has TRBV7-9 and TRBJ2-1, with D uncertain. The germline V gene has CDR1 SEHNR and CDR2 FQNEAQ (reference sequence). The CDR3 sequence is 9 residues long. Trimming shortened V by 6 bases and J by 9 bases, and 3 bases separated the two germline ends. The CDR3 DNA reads TGTGCCAGCAGTTTTGAGCAGTTCTTC. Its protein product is CASSFEQFF.